This TCR beta chain was captured in a study of blood T cell repertoires in COVID-19. Study-wide context: Material from acute and convalescent COVID-19 was sourced from the United States, Italy and Spain. PBMCs, B-cell-depleted T cells, or T cells provided the cDNA or gDNA that made up the material.

Germline CDR1 SGHVS, CDR2 FNYEAQ. V was shortened by 6 bases and J by 8 bases, with 19 bases between the two germline ends. The CDR3 runs 14 residues. In the study's own analysis: Using reference gene primer amplification, nucleated cell counts were estimated. The table came from immunoSEQ multiplex PCR; TCRdb's copy has only in-frame clones and leaves some out. V, J and clone size are taken as reported in that table, and D and trimming were inferred from the DNA itself. The repertoire holds around 57,000 clones, with around 85% as singletons. This clone was seen a handful of times. The TCR sequence derives from a woman aged 70-85 years with acute or convalescent COVID-19. Sequencing was carried out using peripheral blood. The chain employs TRBV7-6 and TRBJ1-2; perhaps TRBD1 as D (6 bases). The CDR3 coding sequence is TGTGCCAGCAGTTTTGGGGACGGGCAGGGGGGCTACACCTTC. Translating gives CASSFGDGQGGYTF.